These T cell receptor beta chains were read from a single sample in a study of CD8+ T cells in alopecia areata. Only in-frame clones appear in the TCRdb table, and some are missing; sequencing was by immunoSEQ multiplex PCR. The sample lists hundreds of thousands of clones, around 62% occurring once. The sample was CD4+ T cells sorted from blood, taken at week 0. The receptors derive from a human donor with alopecia areata. CDR3s include the opening cysteine and the closing phenylalanine or tryptophan. The order of the fields is J gene, V gene, clone size, D gene, CDR3 protein, CDR3 DNA. D genes are given only for firm matches. Clone sizes are given selectively: once, few, many, or a class where the clone is expanded.

TRBJ2-7 TRBV30 . . CAWMKDFGEQYF TGTGCCTGGATGAAGGATTTTGGCGAGCAGTACTTC
TRBJ2-2 TRBV2 . TRBD1 CASSQGTANTGELFF TGTGCCAGCAGTCAGGGGACAGCGAACACCGGGGAGCTGTTTTTT
TRBJ2-3 TRBV29-1 . . CSVDRSESTDTQYF TGCAGCGTTGATCGGTCGGAAAGCACAGATACGCAGTATTTT
TRBJ2-7 TRBV7-9 few TRBD1 CASSLSRGQTFPYEQYF TGTGCCAGCAGCCTCTCGAGGGGACAGACCTTCCCCTACGAGCAGTACTTC
TRBJ2-7 TRBV30 . . CAWGPGFSSYEQYF TGTGCCTGGGGGCCCGGCTTTAGCTCCTACGAGCAGTACTTC
TRBJ1-2 TRBV4-1 . . CASRGNYGYTF TGCGCCAGCAGAGGAAACTATGGCTACACCTTC
TRBJ1-4 TRBV5-6 . . CASSPSPGVEEKLFF TGTGCCAGCAGCCCATCACCGGGGGTGGAGGAAAAACTGTTTTTT
TRBJ2-7 TRBV28 . . CASSETYEQYF TGTGCCAGCAGTGAAACCTACGAGCAGTACTTC
TRBJ2-1 TRBV7-9 . . CASSIPAGTYNNEQFF TGTGCCAGCAGCATTCCGGCCGGGACCTACAACAATGAGCAGTTCTTC
TRBJ2-1 TRBV4-1 . TRBD2 CASSPPGAAGVLKQFF TGCGCCAGCAGCCCGCCCGGAGCGGCGGGAGTTTTGAAGCAGTTCTTC
TRBJ2-1 TRBV29-1 few TRBD2 CSVPPGGRAFYNEQFF TGCAGCGTACCTCCGGGGGGGAGGGCCTTCTACAATGAGCAGTTCTTC